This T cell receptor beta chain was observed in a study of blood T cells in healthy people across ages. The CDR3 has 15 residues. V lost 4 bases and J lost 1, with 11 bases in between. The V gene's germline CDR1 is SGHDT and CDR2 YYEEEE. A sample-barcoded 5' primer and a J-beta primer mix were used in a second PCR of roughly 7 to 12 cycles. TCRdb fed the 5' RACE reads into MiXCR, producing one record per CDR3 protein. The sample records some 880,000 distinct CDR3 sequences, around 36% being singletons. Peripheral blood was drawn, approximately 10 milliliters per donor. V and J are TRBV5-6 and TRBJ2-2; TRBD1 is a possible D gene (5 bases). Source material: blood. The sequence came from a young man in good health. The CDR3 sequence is CASSIRDLNTGELFF. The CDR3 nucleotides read TGTGCCAGCAGCATCAGGGATTTGAACACCGGGGAGCTGTTTTTT.